One and the same sample provided the 24 T cell receptor beta chains below, sequenced in a study of regulatory T cells in long-lasting Graves disease. Time point reported: persistent/refractory GD, antithyroid drugs over 5 years with positive TRAb. The authors made the TCR library using RNA they extracted from PBMCs. HTBI primers from iRepertoire and Arm-PCR of CDR3 regions yielded the TCR beta libraries. A single record per CDR3 protein comes from TCRdb applying MiXCR to the multiplex PCR reads. Of more than 350,000 distinct CDR3 sequences listed, roughly a fifth are singletons. Sequenced here: peripheral blood mononuclear cells (PBMCs), sampled when the disease was refractory, from a patient treated with antithyroid drugs. The receptors originated from a female donor with Graves disease.

This clonotype occurred a few times. This clone may be a read error of a much larger clone one base away. Likely a read error: the CDR3 ends without its conserved phenylalanine or tryptophan. The gene calls are TRBV6-9 and TRBJ1-2; TRBD1 is a possible D gene (6 bases). The CDR3 runs 14 residues. Germline lookup yields CDR1 MNHGY and CDR2 SVAAGI. The V end was cut by 3 bases, the J end by 5 bases, with 13 bases between. The CDR3 DNA follows: TGTGCCAGCAGTTACTCACAGGGTCTTTATGGCTACACCATC. This gives the protein CASSYSQGLYGYTI.

The chain uses TRBV28 and TRBJ2-4; 7 positions agree with TRBD2. This CDR3 has 13 amino acids. Germline CDR1 reads MDHEN; CDR2 reads SYDVKM. V lost 6 bases and J lost 3; bases outside the gene matches: 2. The CDR3 bases are TGTGCCAGCAGCCGGGGGGTCAAAAACATTCAGTACTTC. It codes for CASSRGVKNIQYF.

The gene calls are TRBV10-3 and TRBJ2-2, with D perhaps matching TRBD1 (6 bases). The ends were cut back, 3 bases at V and 4 bases at J, with 15 bases in the middle. Germline V gene data show CDR1 as ENHRY and CDR2 as SYGVKD. This CDR3 spans 16 amino acids. The CDR3 loop reads CAISDNQGRGTGELFF. The CDR3, as DNA: TGTGCCATCAGTGATAATCAGGGGCGCGGCACCGGGGAGCTGTTTTTT.

This clonotype was seen at least ten times. This chain links TRBV6-1 with TRBJ1-3, with D possibly TRBD1 on 5 matching bases. Germline CDR1 MNHNS, CDR2 SASEGT. V lost 8 bases and J 3 bases, leaving 11 bases between the germline ends. The CDR3 contains 13 residues. The CDR3 region has the DNA TGTGCCAGCGGAGGGGCAGGTGGAAACACCATATATTTT. Protein: CASGGAGGNTIYF.

This chain joins TRBV19 and TRBJ1-5; TRBD1 agrees at 7 bases. The J segment lost 6 bases and the V segment lost 9 bases, leaving 5 bases of the junction unmatched. Germline V lookup: CDR1 LNHDA, CDR2 SQIVND (reference sequence). The CDR3 spans 12 residues. Here the CDR3 DNA reads TGTGCCAGGCGAAGGGGGCTTCAGCCCCAGCATTTT. Residues: CARRRGLQPQHF.

The gene calls are TRBV7-9 and TRBJ1-3; TRBD1 might be the D (5 bases). The V end was cut by 5 bases, the J end by 6 bases, with 14 bases between. The CDR3 runs to 14 residues. Germline V gives CDR1 SEHNR, CDR2 FQNEAQ (reference sequence). Written as DNA, the CDR3 is TGTGCCAGCAGCCCACTCTACGGGGCAAACACCATATATTTT. It translates to CASSPLYGANTIYF.

This clonotype appeared once. The rearrangement links TRBV7-9 to TRBJ1-4; TRBD1 might be the D (6 bases). The CDR3 is made up of 13 amino acids. The germline CDR1 and CDR2 sequences are SEHNR and FQNEAQ (reference sequence). Trimming shortened V by 7 bases and J by 7 bases, and 13 bases separated the two germline ends. The CDR3 loop reads CASTRAGAEKLFF. The CDR3 coding sequence is TGTGCCAGCACCCGAGCAGGGGCTGAAAAACTGTTTTTT.

This clonotype has at least ten counts. The chain combines TRBV3-1 with TRBJ2-7; no clear D. The CDR3 spans 14 residues. The germline V gene encodes CDR1 LGHDT and CDR2 YNNKEL (reference sequence). V was clipped by 0 bases and J by 0 bases, with 6 bases between them. This chain's CDR3 is CASSQDPYSYEQYF. Here the CDR3 DNA reads TGTGCCAGCAGCCAAGACCCATACTCCTACGAGCAGTACTTC.

V gene TRBV19 combines with J gene TRBJ1-5, with 9 bases lining up with TRBD1. This CDR3 spans 17 amino acids. The germline gives CDR1 LNHDA, CDR2 SQIVND (reference sequence). Germline trimming cut 3 bases from V and 0 bases from J; bases unmatched to any gene: 6. The DNA for the CDR3 is TGTGCCAGTAGTATCACCGGGACAGGGAATAGCAATCAGCCCCAGCATTTT. Residues: CASSITGTGNSNQPQHF.

The chain uses TRBV18 and TRBJ2-7, with D possibly TRBD2 on 7 matching bases. The CDR3 sequence is 15 residues long. Germline V gene sequence: CDR1 KGHSH, CDR2 LQKENI. V was clipped by 5 bases and J by 2 bases, with 16 bases between them. In DNA form, the CDR3 reads TGTGCCAGCTCAAAGGGGGGGTGGGACCCCTACGAGCAGTACTTC. Translated: CASSKGGWDPYEQYF. The full variable domain, rest sourced from reference TRBV18 and TRBJ2-7, is NAGVMQNPRHLVRRRGQEARLRCSPMKGHSHVYWYRQLPEEGLKFMVYLQKENIIDESGMPKERFSAEFPKEGPSILRIQQVVRGDSAAYFCASSKGGWDPYEQYFGPGTRLTVT.

This clonotype occurred many times. CDR3 sequence reads: CSASGQKNQPQHF. DNA of the CDR3: TGCAGTGCTAGCGGTCAGAAAAATCAGCCCCAGCATTTT. This chain connects TRBV20-1 to TRBJ1-5; D is unresolved. This CDR3 region has 13 residues. Per germline, CDR1 DFQATT and CDR2 SNEGSKA (reference sequence). Deletions cut 3 bases from V and 4 bases from J, with 10 bases between.

This clonotype has only a few counts. This rearrangement joins TRBV10-3 to TRBJ2-2; D perhaps matches TRBD2 (7 bases). The CDR3 sequence is 17 residues long. Germline CDR1 and CDR2: ENHRY and SYGVKD. V shed 3 bases and J shed 2 bases, with 16 bases lying between them. CDR3 DNA sequence: TGTGCCATCAGTGATTTAGGAGCGGGACATAACACCGGGGAGCTGTTTTTT. Its translation is CAISDLGAGHNTGELFF.

At least ten counts were recorded for this clonotype. The chain carries TRBV6-5 and TRBJ2-5; TRBD1 is a possible D gene (5 bases). The CDR3 totals 14 residues. V dropped 4 bases and J dropped 2 bases, with 11 bases sitting between them. Per germline, CDR1 MNHEY and CDR2 SVGAGI. The CDR3 reads CASSWGRKQETQYF. The CDR3 DNA reads as TGTGCCAGCAGTTGGGGCAGGAAACAAGAGACCCAGTACTTC.

This clonotype was recorded at least ten times. The V call is TRBV6-1, the J call TRBJ1-1; D is unclear. With 3 bases removed from V and 3 bases from J, the gap between germline ends came to 5 bases. Germline CDR1 reads MNHNS; CDR2 reads SASEGT. The CDR3 loop spans 12 amino acids. CDR3 nucleotide sequence: TGTGCCAGCAGTGACCGGGACACTGAAGCTTTCTTT. Its protein product is CASSDRDTEAFF.

This clonotype was seen at least ten times. The chain couples TRBV2 to TRBJ1-4; D is uncertain. Germline CDR1 reads SNHLY; CDR2 reads FYNNEI. Trimming took off 7 bases at V and 6 bases at J, with 3 bases between the two ends. The CDR3 loop spans 10 amino acids. The DNA of the CDR3 is TGTGCCAGCATAGATGAAAAACTGTTTTTT. Its translation: CASIDEKLFF. Variable domain in full (rest from reference TRBV2 and TRBJ1-4): EPEVTQTPSHQVTQMGQEVILRCVPISNHLYFYWYRQILGQKVEFLVSFYNNEISEKSEIFDDQFSVERPDGSNFTLKIRSTKLEDSAMYFCASIDEKLFFGSGTQLSVL.

This clonotype has a count of ten or more. The chain is built from TRBV11-2 and TRBJ2-5; the D gene is possibly TRBD2 (6 bases). CDR3 length: 15 residues. Germline V gene sequence: CDR1 SGHAT, CDR2 FQNNGV. The V gene lost 1 base and the J gene lost 2 bases, with 11 bases spanning the gap. The CDR3 reads CASSLVGGSQETQYF. The CDR3 DNA follows: TGTGCCAGCAGCTTAGTGGGAGGTTCACAAGAGACCCAGTACTTC.

This clonotype was counted many times. The gene calls are TRBV20-1 and TRBJ2-7; TRBD2 aligns across 9 bases. The CDR3 spans 17 residues. The V gene's germline CDR1 is DFQATT and CDR2 SNEGSKA (reference sequence). V lost 0 bases to trimming and J lost 2 bases; unmatched junction nucleotides: 11. The CDR3 loop is CSARDIGSGSFAYEQYF. CDR3 DNA: TGCAGTGCTAGAGATATAGGTAGCGGGAGTTTCGCCTACGAGCAGTACTTC.

This clonotype was picked up many times. This rearrangement joins TRBV15 to TRBJ1-1; tentative D call: TRBD1 (5 bases). With 0 bases removed from V and 1 base from J, the gap between germline ends came to 9 bases. CDR3 length: 15 residues. In germline, CDR1 is LNHNV, CDR2 YYDKDF (reference sequence). The DNA for the CDR3 is TGTGCCACCAGCAGAGAGAAGGGGTGGAACACTGAAGCTTTCTTT. Its translation is CATSREKGWNTEAFF.

This clonotype showed up just a few times. The V call is TRBV6-1, the J call TRBJ2-1; either TRBD1 or TRBD2 may supply D (5 bases each). Germline CDR1 and CDR2: MNHNS and SASEGT. This CDR3 contains 17 residues. V was clipped by 5 bases and J by 2 bases, with 19 bases between them. The CDR3 DNA sequence: TGTGCCAGCAGTAACCCTTTCGGCAGGGAGACCTACAATGAGCAGTTCTTC. This sequence encodes CASSNPFGRETYNEQFF.

This clonotype was recorded many times. This sequence joins TRBV28 and TRBJ1-2; the match to TRBD1 covers 8 bases. The CDR3 sequence is 14 residues long. Germline lookup yields CDR1 MDHEN and CDR2 SYDVKM. V was clipped by 3 bases and J by 3 bases; unmatched bases: 3. CDR3: CASSFVDRDYGYTF. The CDR3 DNA follows: TGTGCCAGCAGTTTCGTGGACAGGGACTATGGCTACACCTTC.

This clonotype was seen a handful of times. The CDR3 does not close with the conserved phenylalanine or tryptophan, likely indicating a read error. The chain recombines TRBV19 with TRBJ2-4; no definite D call. V was cut by 4 bases and J by 0 bases, with 16 bases left in between. Germline V gives CDR1 LNHDA, CDR2 SQIVND (reference sequence). This CDR3 spans 17 amino acids. CDR3 bases: TGTGCCAGTAGTAGAGCGCCTGGCCCTGTAGCCAAAAACATTCAGTACCTC. It specifies CASSRAPGPVAKNIQYL.

This clonotype was observed at least ten times. This rearrangement joins TRBV6-1 to TRBJ1-2; possibly TRBD1 for D (5 bases). V lost 5 bases to trimming and J lost 8 bases, with 15 bases between them. This CDR3 comprises 13 residues. CDR1 and CDR2 (germline): MNHNS, SASEGT. CDR3 bases: TGTGCCAGCAGTATCTCGGGGGATCGAGGCTACACCTTC. Its protein is CASSISGDRGYTF.

This chain uses TRBV7-2 with TRBJ2-5; 8 bases are a match to TRBD1. The CDR3 extends over 15 amino acids. Trimming cost V 1 base and J 11 bases; bases outside gene matches: 12. Germline lookup yields CDR1 SGHTA and CDR2 FQGNSA. The CDR3 bases are TGTGCCAGCAGCTTAGTCGGGGCAGGGGGCTTCGCGCAGTACTTC. Translating it yields CASSLVGAGGFAQYF.

A word on this clonotype: A much larger clone lies one base from this, so it may be a read error. The chain recombines TRBV28 with TRBJ2-2; D may be TRBD1 or TRBD2 (5 bases each). The CDR3 length is 16 residues. V was cut by 6 bases and J by 6 bases, with 20 bases left in between. In germline, CDR1 is MDHEN, CDR2 SYDVKM. The CDR3 DNA reads as TGTGCCAGCAGCGGGGCACTCGGCGTATTATCCGGGGAGCTGTTTTTT. It codes for CASSGALGVLSGELFF.